This paragraph reports one T cell receptor beta chain. The CDR3 length is 18 residues. Germline V gene lookup returns CDR1 LNHDA and CDR2 SQIVND (reference sequence). The V end lost 7 bases, the J end lost 0 bases, and 21 bases lay between the germline ends. Per the original data handling: Counts of nucleated cells, estimated from reference gene primer amplification, were obtained. The protocol was immunoSEQ multiplex PCR, while the TCRdb copy is restricted to in-frame clones and leaves out a portion. That table supplies the V and J calls and clone size; D and trimming were determined from the DNA. The sample contains roughly 300,000 clones, 80% to 85% of which appear only once. The source of the sample is a study of blood T cell repertoires in COVID-19. For the study at large: Some COVID-19 samples were acute and others convalescent; all came from the United States, Italy and Spain. PBMCs, B-cell-depleted T cells, or T cells were the source of the cDNA or gDNA that made up the material.

The rearrangement uses TRBV19 and TRBJ1-4, with a possible D match to TRBD1 (5 bases). The sequence derives from a woman aged 55-70 years with active or convalescent COVID-19. Material: peripheral blood. Written as DNA, the CDR3 is TGTGCCAGTACCTCCGGAGGGGCGCAAGGGGCAACTAATGAAAAACTGTTTTTT. Its protein product is CASTSGGAQGATNEKLFF.